The next 25 T cell receptor beta chains were all read from a single sample in a study of T cells in women clearing cervical HPV infection. The table came from immunoSEQ multiplex PCR; TCRdb's copy has only in-frame clones and leaves some out. The sample table includes under 50,000 clones. Sequenced: blood buffy coat. The source of these receptors is a woman between 18 and 69 years old with a cervical HPV16 infection that either progressed to CIN3+ or cleared (not recorded which).

In the case of this clone: The read halts 3 residues ahead of the CDR3 end, with the missing end drawn from the germline J gene. The V and J genes are TRBV5-1 and TRBJ1-1; weak D call: TRBD1 (5 bases). This CDR3 is 13 amino acids long. V lost 0 bases and J 4 bases, leaving 7 bases between the germline ends. Germline V gene sequence: CDR1 SGHRS, CDR2 YFSETQ. CDR3 amino acids: CASSLEGVTEAFF. The DNA read from the CDR3 is TGCGCCAGCAGCTTGGAAGGGGTCACTGAA.

In regard to this clone: The read terminates 3 residues before the CDR3 end, so the remaining end is supplied by the germline J gene. The chain has TRBV11-2 and TRBJ2-7, with 7 bases lining up with TRBD2. Germline CDR1 SGHAT, CDR2 FQNNGV. The CDR3 is 14 amino acids. The ends lost 4 bases at V and 5 bases at J; junction bases unmatched: 8. The sequenced CDR3 bases are TGTGCCAGCAGCTCTCAGCGGGGTCGCCACGAG. Encoded protein: CASSSQRGRHE. The CDR3 reads in full as CASSSQRGRHEQYF.

With respect to this clone: The CDR3 end lies 3 residues beyond the end of the read and is filled in from the germline J gene. The genes are TRBV7-7 and TRBJ1-6, with a weak D call TRBD1 (5 bases). The CDR3 totals 17 residues. In germline, CDR1 is SSHAT, CDR2 FNYEAQ (reference sequence). Trimming pared 1 base from V and 9 bases from J, leaving 19 bases between. The CDR3 is CASSLEGRQGGRSPLHF. The covered CDR3 bases are TGTGCCAGCAGCTTAGAAGGTAGGCAGGGAGGGCGTTCACCC. Full variable domain (outside the CDR3, taken from reference TRBV7-7 and TRBJ1-6): GAGVSQSPRYKVTKRGQDVTLRCDPISSHATLYWYQQALGQGPEFLTYFNYEAQPDKSGLPSDRFSAERPEGSISTLTIQRTEQRDSAMYRCASSLEGRQGGRSPLHFGNGTRLTVT.

Concerning this clone itself: The CDR3 end lies 3 residues beyond the end of the read and is filled in from the germline J gene. The chain recombines TRBV10-3 with TRBJ2-7, with 7 bases identical to TRBD1. Germline CDR1 reads ENHRY; CDR2 reads SYGVKD. CDR3 size: 19 residues. Germline trimming cut 1 base from V and 0 bases from J; bases unmatched to any gene: 15. Partial CDR3 DNA: TGTGCCATCAGTGAGTTCAAAAACCGACAGGGATCGACCTCCTACGAG. Residues: CAISEFKNRQGSTSYE. Given in full, the CDR3 is CAISEFKNRQGSTSYEQYF.

Worth noting for this clone: Read sequence stops 3 residues before the CDR3 end, and the germline J gene provides the missing end. The chain uses TRBV12-3 or TRBV12-4 and TRBJ1-2; perhaps TRBD1 as D (6 bases). The CDR3 extends over 15 amino acids. Incomplete CDR3 DNA: TGTGCCAGCAGTTTAGCGCTGGGACACCCCTACGAG. Residues: CASSLALGHPYE. The whole CDR3 sequence reads CASSLALGHPYEYTF.

As regards this clone: The CDR3 extends 3 residues past the end of the read, so its final part is completed from the germline J gene. This sequence joins TRBV5-1 and TRBJ2-6; D perhaps matches TRBD2 (7 bases). Trimming cost V 8 bases and J 1 base, with 16 bases left between them. The germline gives CDR1 SGHRS, CDR2 YFSETQ. The CDR3 is made up of 16 amino acids. The part of the CDR3 DNA that was read is TGCGCCAGTATTGGCGGGGGCGGTTCTGGGGCCAACGTC. This codes for CASIGGGGSGANV. The full-length CDR3 reads as CASIGGGGSGANVLTF. The full variable domain, completed using reference TRBV5-1 and TRBJ2-6, is KAGVTQTPRYLIKTRGQQVTLSCSPISGHRSVSWYQQTPGQGLQFLFEYFSETQRNKGNFPGRFSGRQFSNSRSEMNVSTLELGDSALYLCASIGGGGSGANVLTFGAGSRLTVL.

In the case of this clone: The sequenced fragment ends 3 residues before the CDR3 boundary, so the rest is inferred from the germline J gene. V usage is TRBV18 and J usage is TRBJ2-7; D ambiguous. The CDR3 sequence is 13 residues long. The germline gives CDR1 KGHSH, CDR2 LQKENI. The germline V and J ends were trimmed by 0 bases and 5 bases, with 8 bases remaining between them. The CDR3 bases that were read are TGTGCCAGCTCACCACCAAGCATTGACGAG. It translates to CASSPPSIDE. The entire CDR3 protein reads CASSPPSIDEQYF. Supplemented by reference TRBV18 and TRBJ2-7, the full variable domain reads NAGVMQNPRHLVRRRGQEARLRCSPMKGHSHVYWYRQLPEEGLKFMVYLQKENIIDESGMPKERFSAEFPKEGPSILRIQQVVRGDSAAYFCASSPPSIDEQYFGPGTRLTVT.

CDR3 bases read: TGTGCCAGCAGCCATCCTGGACAAGTAGGCGGC. Encoded protein: CASSHPGQVGG. The CDR3 in full is CASSHPGQVGGYTF. This chain connects TRBV7-2 to TRBJ1-2; TRBD1 might be the D (5 bases). The CDR3 extends 3 residues past the end of the read, so its final part is completed from the germline J gene. This CDR3 region has 14 residues. Germline V gene data show CDR1 as SGHTA and CDR2 as FQGNSA.

On this clone: Read sequence stops 3 residues before the CDR3 end, and the germline J gene provides the missing end. The rearrangement uses TRBV23-1 and TRBJ1-5, with D unclear. TRBV23-1 is recorded as an ORF, its role being uncertain. The CDR3 is 16 residues long. V was cut by 2 bases and J by 5 bases, with 16 bases left in between. The part of the CDR3 DNA that was read is TGCGCCAGCAGTCAAGTTAAAGGGTATTGGGATCAGCCC. Amino acid sequence: CASSQVKGYWDQP. The CDR3 in full is CASSQVKGYWDQPQHF.

Points on this clone: The missing CDR3 end, 3 residues past where the read stops, is filled in from the germline J gene. The chain is built from TRBV28 and TRBJ2-3; 7 bases line up with TRBD2. The CDR3 is 18 residues long. Germline assignment: CDR1 MDHEN and CDR2 SYDVKM. The V and J ends lost 1 base and 2 bases, in that order; junction bases with no gene match: 12. The CDR3 reads CASSLLRTSDPNTDTQYF. The CDR3 DNA, read in part, is TGTGCCAGCAGTTTATTAAGGACTAGTGACCCTAACACAGATACG.

Regarding this clone: From the germline J gene comes the end of the CDR3, since the read stops 3 residues before it. This chain connects TRBV20-1 to TRBJ2-1; TRBD1 is a possible D gene (7 bases). In germline, CDR1 is DFQATT, CDR2 SNEGSKA (reference sequence). The V end lost 4 bases, the J end lost 2 bases, and 12 bases lay between the germline ends. This CDR3 is 14 amino acids long. The sequenced part of the CDR3 DNA is TGCAGTGCTACCAGGGGGGTGACCTACAATGAG. As protein: CSATRGVTYNE. The CDR3, in full, reads CSATRGVTYNEQFF.

Concerning this clone itself: The CDR3 end is not reached by the read, which stops 3 residues before it; the germline J gene fills it in. The rearrangement joins TRBV23-1 to TRBJ1-5; no definite D call. TRBV23-1 belongs to the ORF category, with a function that is uncertain. V lost 6 bases to trimming and J lost 2 bases, with 11 bases between them. The CDR3 is 14 amino acids. The CDR3: CASSYDNCNQPQHF. CDR3 bases read: TGCGCCAGCAGCTACGACAACTGCAATCAGCCC.

A word on this clone: Sequencing ends 3 residues short of the CDR3 end; the germline J gene provides the rest. This rearrangement joins TRBV5-1 to TRBJ2-1; a weak D match, TRBD1 (5 bases). This CDR3 is 12 amino acids long. CDR1 SGHRS and CDR2 YFSETQ come from the germline V gene. Trimming shortened V by 4 bases and J by 7 bases, and 9 bases separated the two germline ends. CDR3 sequence: CASSQGMNEQFF. CDR3 DNA (partial): TGCGCCAGCAGCCAGGGTATGAATGAG. The full variable domain, in which reference TRBV5-1 and TRBJ2-1 provide the parts outside the CDR3, is KAGVTQTPRYLIKTRGQQVTLSCSPISGHRSVSWYQQTPGQGLQFLFEYFSETQRNKGNFPGRFSGRQFSNSRSEMNVSTLELGDSALYLCASSQGMNEQFFGPGTRLTVL.

With regard to this clone: The CDR3 end lies 3 residues beyond the end of the read and is filled in from the germline J gene. The chain is built from TRBV30 and TRBJ2-4; TRBD1 matches 8 bases. The V gene's germline CDR1 is GTSNPN and CDR2 SVGIG (reference sequence). V lost 2 bases, J lost 0 bases, and 9 bases stayed unmatched. The CDR3 contains 17 residues. The DNA read from the CDR3 is TGTGCCTGGAGTTCCCCCCCGGACAGGGTAGCCAAAAACATT. Amino acids: CAWSSPPDRVAKNI. In full, the CDR3 reads CAWSSPPDRVAKNIQYF.

Of note for this clone: The CDR3 end falls 3 residues outside the read, so it is completed with the germline J gene. The rearrangement uses TRBV19 and TRBJ1-2; possible D gene TRBD1, 5 bases. Deletions cut 5 bases from V and 1 base from J, with 8 bases between. The CDR3 consists of 13 residues. Germline assignment: CDR1 LNHDA and CDR2 SQIVND (reference sequence). CDR3 bases read: TGTGCCAGTAGTGACAGCAATAACTATGGC. It yields the protein CASSDSNNYG. The whole CDR3 protein reads CASSDSNNYGYTF.

Concerning this clone itself: From the germline J gene comes the end of the CDR3, since the read stops 3 residues before it. The chain recombines TRBV5-1 with TRBJ1-2; TRBD1 matches at 8 bases. The CDR3 is 15 residues long. Germline CDR1 is SGHRS and CDR2 is YFSETQ. V was clipped by 4 bases and J by 0 bases; unmatched bases: 5. The sequenced CDR3 bases are TGCGCCAGCAGCCAAACGACAGGGGCTAACTATGGC. Its protein is CASSQTTGANYG. The CDR3 reads in full as CASSQTTGANYGYTF.

A remark on this clone: The DNA ends 3 residues before the CDR3 does, and the rest of the CDR3 is filled in from the germline J gene. This chain joins TRBV20-1 and TRBJ1-2, with unresolved D. The CDR3 is made up of 12 amino acids. Germline V gives CDR1 DFQATT, CDR2 SNEGSKA (reference sequence). CDR3 protein: CSAEVSGEGYTF. The CDR3 DNA, read in part, is TGCAGTGCTGAAGTCTCGGGTGAAGGC.

As concerns this clone: The CDR3 end falls 3 residues outside the read, so it is completed with the germline J gene. The rearrangement links TRBV18 to TRBJ2-1; TRBD1 aligns across 9 bases. Trimming at V came to 3 bases and at J to 7 bases, leaving 4 bases not matched to a gene. Germline CDR1 and CDR2: KGHSH and LQKENI. The CDR3 extends over 14 amino acids. The CDR3 sequence: CASSPGTGINEQFF. The part of the CDR3 DNA that was read is TGTGCCAGCTCACCCGGGACAGGGATAAATGAG.

Comment on this clone: The CDR3 end falls 3 residues outside the read, so it is completed with the germline J gene. This chain links TRBV19 with TRBJ1-2; possibly TRBD1 for D (5 bases). The CDR3 is made up of 14 amino acids. The V gene's germline CDR1 is LNHDA and CDR2 SQIVND (reference sequence). V lost 5 bases and J 4 bases, leaving 14 bases between the germline ends. CDR3 bases read: TGTGCCAGTAGTGATAGGGGTTCCCCCTATGGC. It translates to CASSDRGSPYG. From start to end, the CDR3 is CASSDRGSPYGYTF.

Concerning this clone: The read falls 3 residues short of the CDR3 end, and the missing part is taken from the germline J gene. Additional DNA sequences in this sample encode the identical CDR3. The V call is TRBV5-6, the J call TRBJ1-3; D perhaps matches TRBD1 (5 bases). This CDR3 is 15 amino acids long. Germline CDR1 reads SGHDT; CDR2 reads YYEEEE. V gave up 3 bases and J gave up 3 bases, with 13 bases separating them. The part of the CDR3 DNA that was read is TGTGCCAGCAGCTCGGGGGGGACGGGTGGAAACACC. It specifies CASSSGGTGGNT. The CDR3 in its entirety is CASSSGGTGGNTIYF.

A word on this clone: The read finishes 3 residues shy of the CDR3 end, and the germline J gene is used to complete it. The chain has TRBV7-9 and TRBJ1-5, with 8 nucleotides matching TRBD1. J lost 5 bases, V lost 8 bases, and 8 bases had no gene match. Germline V gives CDR1 SEHNR, CDR2 FQNEAQ (reference sequence). The CDR3 length is 14 residues. CDR3 DNA (partial): TGTGCCAGCGGCAAGGGGACAGGCCATCAGCCC. It translates to CASGKGTGHQP. The whole CDR3 sequence is CASGKGTGHQPQHF.

Details on this clone: With the read ending 3 residues before the CDR3 end, the germline J gene is used to fill in that end. The J gene is TRBJ2-2, the V gene TRBV7-9; D remains unclear. Germline CDR1 is SEHNR and CDR2 is FQNEAQ (reference sequence). CDR3 size: 14 residues. The CDR3 bases that were read are TGTGCCAGCAAGGCGTATGGAACGGGTGAAAAG. Its protein is CASKAYGTGEK. The full-length CDR3 reads as CASKAYGTGEKLFF.

With respect to this clone: The read comes to an end 3 residues before the CDR3 does, leaving the germline J gene to fill in the end. The chain combines TRBV29-1 with TRBJ1-1, with D hard to call. The germline V gene encodes CDR1 SQVTM and CDR2 ANQGSEA. Between the trimmed V and J ends, which lost 7 bases and 3 bases, there was a span of 9 bases. CDR3 length: 11 residues. The CDR3 spells CSAVLDTEAFF. The part of the CDR3 DNA that was read is TGCAGCGCAGTGTTGGACACTGAA.

Points on this clone: The read ends 3 residues shy of where the CDR3 ends; the end is completed using the germline J gene. The V and J genes are TRBV7-3 and TRBJ1-2; D is perhaps TRBD1 (6 bases). Germline V gene sequence: CDR1 SGHTA, CDR2 FQGTGA. This CDR3 region has 16 residues. Trimming took off 5 bases at V and 4 bases at J, with 20 bases between the two ends. The CDR3 loop is CASSPGQSSIGYGYTF. CDR3 DNA, as far as it was read: TGTGCCAGCAGCCCCGGACAGTCGTCTATCGGCTATGGC.

A remark on this clone: The CDR3 goes on 3 residues after the read ends, and that part is filled in from the germline J gene. The gene calls are TRBV7-6 and TRBJ1-1, with 8 nucleotides matching TRBD1. The CDR3 length is 16 residues. Germline CDR1 is SGHVS and CDR2 is FNYEAQ. Trimming took 4 bases from V and 1 from J; bases not matched to a gene: 8. The CDR3 region is CASSSAVGTGNTEAFF. CDR3 bases read: TGTGCCAGCAGCTCAGCCGTGGGGACAGGGAACACTGAA.